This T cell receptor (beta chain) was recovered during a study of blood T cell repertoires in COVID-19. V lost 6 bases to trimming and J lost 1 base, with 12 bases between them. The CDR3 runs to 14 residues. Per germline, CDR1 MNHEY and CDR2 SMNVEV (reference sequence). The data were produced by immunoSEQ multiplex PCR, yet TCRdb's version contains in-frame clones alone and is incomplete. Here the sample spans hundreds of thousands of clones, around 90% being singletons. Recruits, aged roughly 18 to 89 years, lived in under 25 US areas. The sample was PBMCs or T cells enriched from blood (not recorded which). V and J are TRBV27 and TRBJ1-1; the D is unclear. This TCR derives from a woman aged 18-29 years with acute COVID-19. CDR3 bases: TGTGCCAGCAGACGCCCACACGAGAACACTGAAGCTTTCTTT. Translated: CASRRPHENTEAFF.